The table lists the clone carrying this T cell receptor (beta chain) with many counts. Antigen: not known. The read terminates 3 residues before the CDR3 end, so the remaining end is supplied by the germline J gene. Donors gave roughly 5 to 8 ml heparinized peripheral whole blood. Germline V gives CDR1 SGHNT, CDR2 YYREEE (reference sequence). The CDR3 is 15 residues long. V was cut by 3 bases and J by 4 bases, with 13 bases left in between. This sample stems from a study of T cell clonality in common variable immunodeficiency. Regarding the study as a whole: CVID subjects shared fewer TCRbeta clones than healthy controls did.

Equal genomic DNA amounts from CVID and control samples were sequenced. Profiled with immunoSEQ multiplex PCR; TCRdb holds only in-frame clones, not every one. This sample has 39,000 or so clones and no singletons, with around 3% in the ten largest. The receptor was isolated from a person between 18 and 69 years old in good health. Sample: peripheral blood mononuclear cells. The chain recombines TRBV5-4 with TRBJ2-2, with TRBD2 as a possible D gene (6 bases). The sequenced CDR3 bases are TGTGCCAGCAGCTCCCTGGGGGGAGTCACCGGGGAG. This encodes CASSSLGGVTGE. The whole CDR3 protein reads CASSSLGGVTGELFF.